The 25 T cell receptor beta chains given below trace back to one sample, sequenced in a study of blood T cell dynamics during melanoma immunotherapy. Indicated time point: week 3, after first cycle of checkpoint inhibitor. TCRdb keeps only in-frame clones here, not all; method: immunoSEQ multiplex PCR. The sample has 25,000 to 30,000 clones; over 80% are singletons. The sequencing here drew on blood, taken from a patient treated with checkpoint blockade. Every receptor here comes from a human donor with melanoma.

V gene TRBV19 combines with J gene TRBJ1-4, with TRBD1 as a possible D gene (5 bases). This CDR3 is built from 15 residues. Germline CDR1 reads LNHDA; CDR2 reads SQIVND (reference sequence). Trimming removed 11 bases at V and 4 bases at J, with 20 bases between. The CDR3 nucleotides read TGTGCCTCTAAGGGGTCGACTTCCTTTAATGAAAAACTGTTTTTT. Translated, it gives CASKGSTSFNEKLFF.

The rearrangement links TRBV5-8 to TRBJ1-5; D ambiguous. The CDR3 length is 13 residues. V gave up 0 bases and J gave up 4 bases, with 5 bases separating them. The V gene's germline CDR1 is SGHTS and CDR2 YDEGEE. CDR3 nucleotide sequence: TGTGCCAGCAGCTTGGTAATGAATCAGCCCCAGCATTTT. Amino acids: CASSLVMNQPQHF.

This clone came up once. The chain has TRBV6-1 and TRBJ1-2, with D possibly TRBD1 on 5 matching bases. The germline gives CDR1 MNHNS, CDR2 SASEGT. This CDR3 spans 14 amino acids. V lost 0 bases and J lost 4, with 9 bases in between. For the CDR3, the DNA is TGTGCCAGCAGTGAAGCGAGGGGAAGCTATGGCTACACCTTC. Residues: CASSEARGSYGYTF.

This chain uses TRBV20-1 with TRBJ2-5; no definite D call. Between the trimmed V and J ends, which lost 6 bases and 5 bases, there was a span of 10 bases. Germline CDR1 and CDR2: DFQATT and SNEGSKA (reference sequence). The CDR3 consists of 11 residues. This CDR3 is CSATLLETQYF. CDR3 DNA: TGCAGTGCCACCCTGTTGGAGACCCAGTACTTC.

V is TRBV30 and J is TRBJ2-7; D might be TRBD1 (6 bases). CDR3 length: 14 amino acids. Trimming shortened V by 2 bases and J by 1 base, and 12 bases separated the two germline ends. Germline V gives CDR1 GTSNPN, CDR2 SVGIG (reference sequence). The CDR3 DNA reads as TGTGCCTGGAGTCCTGGGACACCTTCCTACGAGCAGTACTTC. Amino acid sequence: CAWSPGTPSYEQYF.

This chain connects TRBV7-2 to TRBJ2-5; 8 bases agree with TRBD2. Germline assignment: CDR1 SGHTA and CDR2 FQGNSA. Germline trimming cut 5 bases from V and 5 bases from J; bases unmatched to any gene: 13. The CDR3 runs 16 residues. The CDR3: CASSPRGRGAGETQYF. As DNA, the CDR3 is TGTGCCAGCAGCCCCCGAGGGCGGGGGGCCGGGGAGACCCAGTACTTC.

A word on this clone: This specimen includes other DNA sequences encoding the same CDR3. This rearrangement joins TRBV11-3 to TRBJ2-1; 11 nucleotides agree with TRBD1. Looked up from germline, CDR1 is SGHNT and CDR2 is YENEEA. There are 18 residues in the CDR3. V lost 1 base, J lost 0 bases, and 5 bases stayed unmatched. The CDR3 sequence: CASSLVFGTGGSYNEQFF. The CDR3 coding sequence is TGTGCCAGCAGCTTAGTTTTCGGGACAGGGGGCTCCTACAATGAGCAGTTCTTC.

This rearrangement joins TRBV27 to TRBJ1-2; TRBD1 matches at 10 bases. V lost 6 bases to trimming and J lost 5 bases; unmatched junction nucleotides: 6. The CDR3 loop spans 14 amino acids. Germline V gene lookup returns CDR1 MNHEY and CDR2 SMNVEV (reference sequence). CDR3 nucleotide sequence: TGTGCCAGCAGGACAGGGGGCGTGGGGTATGGCTACACCTTC. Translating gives CASRTGGVGYGYTF.

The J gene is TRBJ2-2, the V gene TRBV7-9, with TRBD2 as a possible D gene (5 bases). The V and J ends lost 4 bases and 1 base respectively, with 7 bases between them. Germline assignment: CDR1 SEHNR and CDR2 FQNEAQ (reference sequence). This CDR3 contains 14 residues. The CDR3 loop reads CASSSRENTGELFF. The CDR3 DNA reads TGTGCCAGCAGCTCCCGGGAGAACACCGGGGAGCTGTTTTTT.

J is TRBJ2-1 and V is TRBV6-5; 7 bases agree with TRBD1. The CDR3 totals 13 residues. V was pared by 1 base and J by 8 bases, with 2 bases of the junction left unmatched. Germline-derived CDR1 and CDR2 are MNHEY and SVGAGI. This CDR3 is CASSYLDRYEQFF. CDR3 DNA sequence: TGTGCCAGCAGTTACTTGGACAGGTATGAGCAGTTCTTC.

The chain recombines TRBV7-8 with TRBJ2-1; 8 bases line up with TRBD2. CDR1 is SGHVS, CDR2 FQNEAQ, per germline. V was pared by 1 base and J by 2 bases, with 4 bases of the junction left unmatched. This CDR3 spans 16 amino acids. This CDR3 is CASSLEAGGTYNEQFF. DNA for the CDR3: TGTGCCAGCAGCTTAGAGGCGGGAGGCACCTACAATGAGCAGTTCTTC.

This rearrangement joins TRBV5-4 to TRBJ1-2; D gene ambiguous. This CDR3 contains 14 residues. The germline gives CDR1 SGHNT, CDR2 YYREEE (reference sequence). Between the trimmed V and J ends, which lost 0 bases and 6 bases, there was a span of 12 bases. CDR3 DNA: TGTGCCAGCAGCTTGGCGACACAAACTCATGGCTACACCTTC. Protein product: CASSLATQTHGYTF.

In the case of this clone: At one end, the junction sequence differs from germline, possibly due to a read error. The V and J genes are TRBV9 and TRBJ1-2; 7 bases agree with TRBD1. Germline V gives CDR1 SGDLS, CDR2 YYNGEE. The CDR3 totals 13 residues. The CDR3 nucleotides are TGTGCCAGCAGCCCCCTAGAATTCACAGGGGAAGCCTTC. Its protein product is CASSPLEFTGEAF.

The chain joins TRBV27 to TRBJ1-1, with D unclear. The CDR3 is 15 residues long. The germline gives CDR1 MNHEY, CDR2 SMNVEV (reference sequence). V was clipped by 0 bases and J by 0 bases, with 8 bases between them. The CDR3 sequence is CASSLSPGLNTEAFF. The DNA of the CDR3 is TGTGCCAGCAGTTTATCGCCAGGTTTGAACACTGAAGCTTTCTTT.

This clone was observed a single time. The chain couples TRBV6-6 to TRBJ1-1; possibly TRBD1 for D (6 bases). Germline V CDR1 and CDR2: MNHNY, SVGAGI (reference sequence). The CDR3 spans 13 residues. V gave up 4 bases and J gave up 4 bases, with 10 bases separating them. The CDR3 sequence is CASSFTGTTEAFF. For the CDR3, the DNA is TGTGCCAGCAGTTTCACAGGGACCACTGAAGCTTTCTTT.

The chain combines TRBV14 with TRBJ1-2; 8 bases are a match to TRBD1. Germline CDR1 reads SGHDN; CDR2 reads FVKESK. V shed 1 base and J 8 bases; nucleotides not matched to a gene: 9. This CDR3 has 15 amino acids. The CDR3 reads CASSQVLDRVEGYTF. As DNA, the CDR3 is TGTGCCAGCAGCCAAGTACTGGACAGGGTCGAAGGCTACACCTTC.

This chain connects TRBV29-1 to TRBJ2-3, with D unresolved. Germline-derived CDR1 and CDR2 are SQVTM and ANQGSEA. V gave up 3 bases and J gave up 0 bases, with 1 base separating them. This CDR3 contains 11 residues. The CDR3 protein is CSVESTDTQYF. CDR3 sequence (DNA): TGCAGCGTTGAGAGCACAGATACGCAGTATTTT.

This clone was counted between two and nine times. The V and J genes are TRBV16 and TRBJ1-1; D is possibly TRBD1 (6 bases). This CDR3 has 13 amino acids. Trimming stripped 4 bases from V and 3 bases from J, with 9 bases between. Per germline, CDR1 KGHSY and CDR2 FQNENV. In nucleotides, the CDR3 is TGTGCCAGCAGCCCGCGGACAGACACTGAAGCTTTCTTT. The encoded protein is CASSPRTDTEAFF.

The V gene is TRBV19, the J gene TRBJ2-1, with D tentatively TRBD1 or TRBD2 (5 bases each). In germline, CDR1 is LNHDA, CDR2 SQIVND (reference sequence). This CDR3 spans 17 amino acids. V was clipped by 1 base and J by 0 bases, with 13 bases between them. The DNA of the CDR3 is TGTGCCAGTAGTATAGGCTTCAGGGAGTCCTCCTACAATGAGCAGTTCTTC. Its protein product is CASSIGFRESSYNEQFF.

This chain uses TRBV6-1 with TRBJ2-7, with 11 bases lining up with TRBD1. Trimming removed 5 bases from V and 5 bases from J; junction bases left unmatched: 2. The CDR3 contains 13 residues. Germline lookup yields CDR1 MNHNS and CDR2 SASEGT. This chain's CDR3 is CASSWTGGNEQYF. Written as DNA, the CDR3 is TGTGCCAGCAGTTGGACAGGGGGCAACGAGCAGTACTTC.

CDR3 bases: TGTGCCAGCAGTTTAGGCGGGACGGCTTACAATGAGCAGTTCTTC. This translates into CASSLGGTAYNEQFF. The chain couples TRBV28 to TRBJ2-1, with a possible D match to TRBD2 (6 bases). The CDR3 length is 15 residues. V was shortened by 2 bases and J by 4 bases, with 12 bases between the two germline ends. The germline gives CDR1 MDHEN, CDR2 SYDVKM.

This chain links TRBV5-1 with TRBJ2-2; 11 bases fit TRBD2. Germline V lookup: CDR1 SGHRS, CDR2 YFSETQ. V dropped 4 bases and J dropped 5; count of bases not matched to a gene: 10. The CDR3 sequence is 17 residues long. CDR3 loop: CASSPSLTSGVTGELFF. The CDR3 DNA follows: TGCGCCAGCAGCCCCTCACTGACTAGCGGGGTGACCGGGGAGCTGTTTTTT.

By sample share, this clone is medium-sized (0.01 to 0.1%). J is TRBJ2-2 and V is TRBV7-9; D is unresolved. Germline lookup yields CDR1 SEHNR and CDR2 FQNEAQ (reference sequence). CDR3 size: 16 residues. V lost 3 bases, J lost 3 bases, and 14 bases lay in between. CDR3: CASSFGILDYTGELFF. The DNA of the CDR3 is TGTGCCAGCAGCTTCGGTATCCTAGACTACACCGGGGAGCTGTTTTTT.

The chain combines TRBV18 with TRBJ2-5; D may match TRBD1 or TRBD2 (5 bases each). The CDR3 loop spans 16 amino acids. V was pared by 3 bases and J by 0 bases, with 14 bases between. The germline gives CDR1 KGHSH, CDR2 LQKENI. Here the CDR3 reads CASSPPGPTYQETQYF. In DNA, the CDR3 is TGTGCCAGCTCACCTCCGGGACCTACGTACCAAGAGACCCAGTACTTC.

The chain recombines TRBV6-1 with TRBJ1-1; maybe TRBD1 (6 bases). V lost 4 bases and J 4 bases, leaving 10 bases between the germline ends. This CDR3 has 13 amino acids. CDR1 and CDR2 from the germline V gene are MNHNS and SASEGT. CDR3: CASSADSRTEAFF. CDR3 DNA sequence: TGTGCCAGCAGTGCGGACAGCCGCACTGAAGCTTTCTTT.